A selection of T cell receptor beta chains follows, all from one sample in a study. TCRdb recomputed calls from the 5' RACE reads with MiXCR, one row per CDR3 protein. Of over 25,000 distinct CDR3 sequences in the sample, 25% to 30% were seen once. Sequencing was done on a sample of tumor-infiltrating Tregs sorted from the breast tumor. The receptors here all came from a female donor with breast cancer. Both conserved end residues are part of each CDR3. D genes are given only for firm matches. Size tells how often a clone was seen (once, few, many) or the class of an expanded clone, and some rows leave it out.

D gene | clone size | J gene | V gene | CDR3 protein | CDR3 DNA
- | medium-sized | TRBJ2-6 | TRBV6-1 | CASTISGANVLTF | TGTGCCAGCACCATTTCTGGGGCCAACGTCCTGACTTTC
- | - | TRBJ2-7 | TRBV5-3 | CARSTRDPSPYEQYF | TGTGCCAGAAGCACTAGGGACCCTAGCCCCTACGAGCAGTACTTC
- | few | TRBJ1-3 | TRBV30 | CAWTPGVGNTIYF | TGTGCCTGGACCCCAGGGGTTGGAAACACCATATATTTT
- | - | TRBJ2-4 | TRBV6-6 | CASSNDGGLNIQYF | TGTGCCAGCAGTAACGACGGGGGGCTGAACATTCAGTACTTC
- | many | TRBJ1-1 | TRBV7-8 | CASSSDRRAMNTEAFF | TGTGCCAGCAGCTCGGATAGGCGCGCAATGAACACTGAAGCTTTCTTT
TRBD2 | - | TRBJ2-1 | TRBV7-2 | CASSCHPPGLAGTEQFF | TGTGCCAGCAGTTGCCATCCACCGGGACTAGCGGGAACCGAGCAGTTCTTC
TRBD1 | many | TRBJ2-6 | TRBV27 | CASSTPGGSRSGANVLTF | TGTGCCAGCAGCACCCCAGGGGGCTCCCGAAGTGGGGCCAACGTCCTGACTTTC
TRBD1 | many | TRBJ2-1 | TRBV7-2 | CASSSRDRSSYNEQFF | TGTGCCAGCAGCTCGAGGGACAGGAGCTCCTACAATGAGCAGTTCTTC
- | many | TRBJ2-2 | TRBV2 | CASSREAGELFF | TGTGCCAGCAGCAGAGAGGCCGGGGAGCTGTTTTTT
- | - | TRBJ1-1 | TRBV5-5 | CASSLLSRTGVAFF | TGTGCCAGCAGCTTGCTATCCAGGACGGGGGTTGCTTTCTTT
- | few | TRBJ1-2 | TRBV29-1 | CSVDQGMHGYTF | TGCAGCGTTGATCAGGGAATGCATGGCTACACCTTC
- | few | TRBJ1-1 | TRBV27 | CASCTKGFTEAFF | TGTGCCAGCTGCACTAAGGGGTTCACTGAAGCTTTCTTT
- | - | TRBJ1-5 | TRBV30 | CAWSRTSGPQHF | TGTGCCTGGAGTAGGACTTCGGGACCCCAGCATTTT
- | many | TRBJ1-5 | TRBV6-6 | CASSLATNSNQPQHF | TGTGCCAGCAGTCTGGCAACTAATAGCAATCAGCCCCAGCATTTT
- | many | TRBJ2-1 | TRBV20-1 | CSASLAEKAGDEQFF | TGCAGTGCTAGCTTAGCGGAGAAAGCTGGGGATGAGCAGTTCTTC
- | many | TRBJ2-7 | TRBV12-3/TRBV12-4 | CASTYSGASYEQYF | TGTGCCAGCACTTACTCCGGGGCCTCCTACGAGCAGTACTTC
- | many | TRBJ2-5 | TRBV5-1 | CASSYGLETQYF | TGCGCCAGCAGCTACGGACTGGAGACCCAGTACTTC
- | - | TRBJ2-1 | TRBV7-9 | CASSLRQTTVNEQFF | TGTGCCAGCAGCTTAAGGCAGACGACCGTCAATGAGCAGTTCTTC
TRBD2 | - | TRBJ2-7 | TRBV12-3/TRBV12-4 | CASGLAVSYKQYF | TGTGCCAGTGGACTAGCGGTCTCCTACAAGCAGTACTTC
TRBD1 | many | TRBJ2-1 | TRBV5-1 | CASRPGTGYEQFF | TGCGCCAGCAGACCCGGGACAGGGTATGAGCAGTTCTTC
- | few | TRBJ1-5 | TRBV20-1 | CSARGGTASYSNQPQHF | TGCAGTGCTAGGGGGGGTACGGCCAGTTATAGCAATCAGCCCCAGCATTTT
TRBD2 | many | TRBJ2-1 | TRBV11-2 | CAARLAENNEQFF | TGTGCCGCAAGACTAGCCGAAAACAATGAGCAGTTCTTC
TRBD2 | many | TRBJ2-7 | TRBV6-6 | CASRGTSGSFYEQYF | TGTGCCAGCCGAGGGACTAGCGGGAGTTTCTACGAGCAGTACTTC
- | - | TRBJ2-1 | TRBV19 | CASSISRYNEQFF | TGTGCCAGTAGTATTTCCCGGTACAATGAGCAGTTCTTC
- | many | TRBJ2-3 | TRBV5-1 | CASSFTTGTVADTQYF | TGCGCCAGCAGCTTCACTACCGGGACGGTCGCAGATACGCAGTATTTT
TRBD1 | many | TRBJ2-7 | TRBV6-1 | CASSELGQGANYEQYF | TGTGCCAGCAGTGAATTGGGACAGGGGGCGAACTACGAGCAGTACTTC
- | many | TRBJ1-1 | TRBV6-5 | CASSLVMNTEAFF | TGTGCCAGCAGTTTGGTCATGAACACTGAAGCTTTCTTT
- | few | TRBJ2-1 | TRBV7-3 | CASSLTPASSGDNEQFF | TGTGCCAGCAGCTTAACGCCGGCGTCCTCCGGGGACAATGAGCAGTTCTTC
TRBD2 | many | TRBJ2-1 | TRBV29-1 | CSAGTSGKGNEQFF | TGCAGCGCCGGTACTAGCGGGAAAGGCAATGAGCAGTTCTTC
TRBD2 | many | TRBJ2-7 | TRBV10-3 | CAISESGLAASYEQYF | TGTGCCATCAGTGAGTCAGGACTAGCGGCGTCCTACGAGCAGTACTTC
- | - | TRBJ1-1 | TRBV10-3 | CAITTDGSANTEAFF | TGTGCCATCACCACTGACGGGAGTGCGAACACTGAAGCTTTCTTT
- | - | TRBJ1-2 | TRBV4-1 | CASSQVASRNGYTF | TGCGCCAGCAGCCAAGTTGCCAGCAGGAATGGCTACACCTTC
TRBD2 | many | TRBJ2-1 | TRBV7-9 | CASSLGGVGGRADEQFF | TGTGCCAGCAGCTTAGGCGGCGTGGGCGGGAGGGCAGATGAGCAGTTCTTC
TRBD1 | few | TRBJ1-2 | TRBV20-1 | CSAAPGTGRGYTF | TGCAGTGCTGCCCCCGGGACAGGCCGTGGCTACACCTTC
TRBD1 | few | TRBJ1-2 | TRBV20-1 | CSARGTGGAYGYTF | TGCAGTGCTAGAGGGACAGGGGGCGCCTATGGCTACACCTTC
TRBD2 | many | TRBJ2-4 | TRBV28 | CASSPIQAGGRNIQYF | TGTGCCAGCAGTCCTATTCAAGCGGGAGGGCGGAACATTCAGTACTTC
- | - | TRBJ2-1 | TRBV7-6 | CASSLVAGEQFF | TGTGCCAGCAGCTTAGTAGCCGGTGAGCAGTTCTTC
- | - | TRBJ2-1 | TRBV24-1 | CATSDLGGDERFF | TGTGCCACCAGTGATTTAGGAGGGGATGAGCGGTTCTTC
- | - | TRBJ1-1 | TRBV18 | CASSDQTGYTEAFF | TGTGCCAGCTCCGACCAGACAGGCTACACTGAAGCTTTCTTT
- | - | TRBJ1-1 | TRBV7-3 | CASSRDNKDTEAFF | TGTGCCAGCAGCCGGGATAATAAGGACACTGAAGCTTTCTTT
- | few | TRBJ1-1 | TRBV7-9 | CASSSLPGLTEAFF | TGTGCCAGCAGCTCCCTGCCAGGGCTCACTGAAGCTTTCTTT
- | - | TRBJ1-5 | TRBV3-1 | CASSLSPGQPQHF | TGTGCCAGCAGCCTTTCCCCGGGGCAGCCCCAGCATTTT
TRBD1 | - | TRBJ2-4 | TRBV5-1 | CASSFGQGNIQYF | TGCGCCAGCAGCTTCGGACAGGGAAACATTCAGTACTTC
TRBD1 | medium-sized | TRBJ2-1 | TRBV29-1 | CSVDLQGNEQFF | TGCAGCGTAGACCTACAGGGGAATGAGCAGTTCTTC
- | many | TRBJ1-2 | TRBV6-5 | CASSYGGANYGYTF | TGTGCCAGCAGTTACGGGGGCGCTAACTATGGCTACACCTTC
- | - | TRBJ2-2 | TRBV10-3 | CAISELRTQRTGELYF | TGTGCCATCAGTGAGTTAAGGACACAGAGGACCGGGGAGCTGTATTTT
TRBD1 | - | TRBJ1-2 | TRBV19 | CASTSQGGGYGYTF | TGTGCCAGTACATCACAGGGGGGCGGCTATGGCTACACCTTC
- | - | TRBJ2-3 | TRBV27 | CASSPGPGQFTDTQYF | TGTGCCAGCAGTCCTGGCCCCGGACAGTTCACAGATACGCAGTATTTT
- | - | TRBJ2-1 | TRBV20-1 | CSAPDPERRYNEQFF | TGCAGTGCTCCTGACCCGGAGAGGAGGTACAATGAGCAGTTCTTC
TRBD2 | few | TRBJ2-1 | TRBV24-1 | CATSDSPRTSGGWNEQFF | TGTGCCACCAGTGATTCACCCCGGACTAGCGGGGGGTGGAATGAGCAGTTCTTC
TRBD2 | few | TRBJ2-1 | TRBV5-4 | CASSYQRGLYNEQFF | TGTGCCAGCAGCTACCAGCGGGGGCTCTACAATGAGCAGTTCTTC
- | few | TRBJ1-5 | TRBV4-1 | CASSQDIGTRIRGGNQPQHF | TGCGCCAGCAGCCAGGACATCGGGACAAGGATAAGGGGGGGCAATCAGCCCCAGCATTTT